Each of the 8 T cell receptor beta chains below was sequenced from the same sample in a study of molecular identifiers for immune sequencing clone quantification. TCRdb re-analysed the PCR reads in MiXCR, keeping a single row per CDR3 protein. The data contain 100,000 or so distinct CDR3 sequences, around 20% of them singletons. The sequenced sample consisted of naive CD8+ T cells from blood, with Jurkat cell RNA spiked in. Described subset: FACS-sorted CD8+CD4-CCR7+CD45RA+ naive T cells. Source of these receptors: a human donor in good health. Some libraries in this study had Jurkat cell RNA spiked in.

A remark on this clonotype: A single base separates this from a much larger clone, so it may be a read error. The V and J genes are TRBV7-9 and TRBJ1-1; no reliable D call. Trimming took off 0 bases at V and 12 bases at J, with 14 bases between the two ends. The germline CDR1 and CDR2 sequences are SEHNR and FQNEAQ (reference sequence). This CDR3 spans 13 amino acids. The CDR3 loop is CASSLASVPVTFF. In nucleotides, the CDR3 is TGTGCCAGCAGCTTAGCGTCCGTCCCTGTGACTTTCTTT.

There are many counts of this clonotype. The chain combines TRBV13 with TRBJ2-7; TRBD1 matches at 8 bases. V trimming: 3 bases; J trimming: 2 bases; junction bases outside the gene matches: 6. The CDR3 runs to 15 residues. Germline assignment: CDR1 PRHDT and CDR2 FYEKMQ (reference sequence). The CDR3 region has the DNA TGTGCCAGCAGCTTGGGGACAGGATTAACCTACGAGCAGTACTTC. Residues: CASSLGTGLTYEQYF. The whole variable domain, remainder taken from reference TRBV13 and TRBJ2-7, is AAGVIQSPRHLIKEKRETATLKCYPIPRHDTVYWYQQGPGQDPQFLISFYEKMQSDKGSIPDRFSAQQFSDYHSELNMSSLELGDSALYFCASSLGTGLTYEQYFGPGTRLTVT.

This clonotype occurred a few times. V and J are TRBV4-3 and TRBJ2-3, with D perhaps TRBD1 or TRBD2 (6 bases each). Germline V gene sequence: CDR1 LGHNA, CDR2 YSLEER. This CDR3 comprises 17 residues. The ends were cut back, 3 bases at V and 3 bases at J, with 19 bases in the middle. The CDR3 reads CASSQGVGTGATDTQYF. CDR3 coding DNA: TGCGCCAGCAGCCAGGGGGTGGGGACGGGGGCGACAGATACGCAGTATTTT.

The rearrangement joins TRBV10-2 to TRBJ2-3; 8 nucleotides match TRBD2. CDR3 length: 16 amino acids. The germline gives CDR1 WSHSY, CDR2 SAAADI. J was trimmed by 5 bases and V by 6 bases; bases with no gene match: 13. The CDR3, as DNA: TGCGCCAGCAGGGAACTTCCGGGACTAGTGGTAGATACGCAGTATTTT. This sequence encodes CASRELPGLVVDTQYF.

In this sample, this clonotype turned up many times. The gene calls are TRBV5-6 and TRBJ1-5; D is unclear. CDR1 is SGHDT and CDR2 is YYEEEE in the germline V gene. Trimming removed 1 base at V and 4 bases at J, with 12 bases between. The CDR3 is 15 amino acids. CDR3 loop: CASSLWSQANQPQHF. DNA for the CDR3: TGTGCCAGCAGCTTGTGGTCCCAGGCTAATCAGCCCCAGCATTTT.

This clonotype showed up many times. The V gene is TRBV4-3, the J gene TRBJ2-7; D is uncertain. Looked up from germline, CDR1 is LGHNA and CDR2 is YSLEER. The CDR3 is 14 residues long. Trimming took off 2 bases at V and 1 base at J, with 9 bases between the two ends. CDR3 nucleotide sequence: TGCGCCAGCAGCCAATCATTGGATTCCTACGAGCAGTACTTC. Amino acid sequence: CASSQSLDSYEQYF.

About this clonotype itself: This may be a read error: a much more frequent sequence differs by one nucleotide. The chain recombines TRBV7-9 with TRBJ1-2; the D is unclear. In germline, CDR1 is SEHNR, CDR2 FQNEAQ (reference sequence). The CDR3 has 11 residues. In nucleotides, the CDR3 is TGTGCCAGCAGCTTAGACTATGGCTACGCCTTC. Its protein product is CASSLDYGYAF.

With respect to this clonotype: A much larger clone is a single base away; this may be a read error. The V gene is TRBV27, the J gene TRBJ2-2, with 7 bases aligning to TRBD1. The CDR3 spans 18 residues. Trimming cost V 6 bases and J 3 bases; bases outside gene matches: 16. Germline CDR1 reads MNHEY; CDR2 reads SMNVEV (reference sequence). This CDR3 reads CASRQWTGLISDTGELFF. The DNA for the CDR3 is TGTGCCAGCAGGCAATGGACAGGATTAATCTCTGACACCGGGGAGCTGTTTTTT.